This section outlines one TCR beta chain sequence together with its context. As yet, its antigen is unknown. The sample comes from a study of cytomegalovirus exposure and HLA in healthy donors. Notes on the study in general: More clonal expansion characterized HLA-associated TCR beta chains than equally common others in a later analysis. Being productive about 90% or about 30% of the time was typical of most TCR beta V segments in an earlier analysis. Using the classifier, cytomegalovirus status was reportedly diagnosed with high specificity and sensitivity.

Among the donors, all were healthy bone marrow donors. The CDR3 length is 13 residues. The V gene's germline CDR1 is MNHEY and CDR2 SVGAGI. With 6 bases removed from V and 6 bases from J, the gap between germline ends came to 15 bases. Researchers ran the PCR with 60 Vbeta and 13 Jbeta primers. The assay was immunoSEQ multiplex PCR, and TCRdb's table has in-frame clones only and misses some. The sample carries 150,000 to 200,000 clones, about 80% recorded once. This chain links TRBV6-5 with TRBJ2-7; D unclear. The clonotype was recovered from a man aged 25-45 years in good health and CMV-seronegative. Sequencing used PBMCs. CDR3: CASSSRSRVEQYF. CDR3 coding DNA: TGTGCCAGCAGCTCACGGTCACGAGTCGAGCAGTACTTC.